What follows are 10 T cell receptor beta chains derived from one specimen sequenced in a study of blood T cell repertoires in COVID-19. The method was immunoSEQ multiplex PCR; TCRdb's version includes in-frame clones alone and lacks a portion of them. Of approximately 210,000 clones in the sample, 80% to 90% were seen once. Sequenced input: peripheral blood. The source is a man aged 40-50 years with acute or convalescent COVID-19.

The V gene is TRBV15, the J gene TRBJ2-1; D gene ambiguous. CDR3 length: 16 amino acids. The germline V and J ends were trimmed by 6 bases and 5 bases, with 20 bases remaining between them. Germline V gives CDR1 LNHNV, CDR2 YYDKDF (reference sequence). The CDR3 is CATSLPPIAIDNEQFF. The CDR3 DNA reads TGTGCCACCAGTCTCCCGCCTATCGCAATCGACAATGAGCAGTTCTTC.

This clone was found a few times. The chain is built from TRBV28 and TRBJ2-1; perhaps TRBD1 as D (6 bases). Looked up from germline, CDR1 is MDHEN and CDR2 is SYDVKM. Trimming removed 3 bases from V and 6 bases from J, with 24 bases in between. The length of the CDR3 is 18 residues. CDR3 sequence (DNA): TGTGCCAGCAGTTTTGTAACAGGGCGAAACAACAAAGGCAATGAGCAGTTCTTC. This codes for CASSFVTGRNNKGNEQFF.

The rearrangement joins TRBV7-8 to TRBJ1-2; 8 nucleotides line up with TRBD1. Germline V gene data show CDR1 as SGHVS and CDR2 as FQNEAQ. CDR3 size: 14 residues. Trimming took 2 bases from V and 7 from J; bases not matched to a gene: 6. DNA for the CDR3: TGTGCCAGCAGCTTACTAGGACAGGGCAGTGGCTACACCTTC. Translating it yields CASSLLGQGSGYTF.

The CDR3, as DNA: TGTGCCAGCAGTTCGTTACAGGGGATGAACACTGAAGCTTTCTTT. Protein sequence: CASSSLQGMNTEAFF. J is TRBJ1-1 and V is TRBV27; 7 bases map to TRBD1. With 4 bases clipped from V and 0 bases from J, the junction kept 5 bases outside the gene matches. Germline V gives CDR1 MNHEY, CDR2 SMNVEV (reference sequence). CDR3 size: 15 residues.

CDR3 sequence reads: CASSWTGRGNEQFF. CDR3 coding DNA: TGCGCCAGCAGCTGGACAGGGAGGGGTAATGAGCAGTTCTTC. This chain connects TRBV5-1 to TRBJ2-1; D may be TRBD1 (8 bases). Germline V gene sequence: CDR1 SGHRS, CDR2 YFSETQ. Between the trimmed V and J ends, which lost 3 bases and 7 bases, there was a span of 14 bases. The CDR3 spans 14 residues.

CDR3 bases: TGTGCCAGCAGTTTACCCGACAGACGCTATGGCTACACCTTC. The encoded protein is CASSLPDRRYGYTF. The V and J genes are TRBV28 and TRBJ1-2; maybe TRBD1 (5 bases). This CDR3 is built from 14 residues. Trimming removed 2 bases from V and 4 bases from J, with 11 bases in between. Per germline, CDR1 MDHEN and CDR2 SYDVKM.

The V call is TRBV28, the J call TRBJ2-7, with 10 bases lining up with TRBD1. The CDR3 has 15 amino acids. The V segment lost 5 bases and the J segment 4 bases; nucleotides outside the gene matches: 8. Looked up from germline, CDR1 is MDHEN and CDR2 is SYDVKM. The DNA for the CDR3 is TGTGCCAGCAGTCCGGCCGGGACAGGGGCATACGAGCAGTACTTC. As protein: CASSPAGTGAYEQYF. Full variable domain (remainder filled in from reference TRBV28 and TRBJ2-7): DVKVTQSSRYLVKRTGEKVFLECVQDMDHENMFWYRQDPGLGLRLIYFSYDVKMKEKGDIPEGYSVSREKKERFSLILESASTNQTSMYLCASSPAGTGAYEQYFGPGTRLTVT.

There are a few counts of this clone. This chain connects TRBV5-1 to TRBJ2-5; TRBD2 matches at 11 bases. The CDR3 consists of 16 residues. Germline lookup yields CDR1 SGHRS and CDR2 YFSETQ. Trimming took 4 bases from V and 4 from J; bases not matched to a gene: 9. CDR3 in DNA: TGCGCCAGCAGCCAAAATAGCGGGAGGGCCGGAGAGACCCAGTACTTC. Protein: CASSQNSGRAGETQYF.

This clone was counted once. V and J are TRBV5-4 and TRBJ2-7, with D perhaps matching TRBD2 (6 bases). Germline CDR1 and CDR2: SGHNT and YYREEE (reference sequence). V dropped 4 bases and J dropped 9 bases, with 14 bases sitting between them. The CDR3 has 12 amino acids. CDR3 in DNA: TGTGCCAGCAGCGTTGGACTGGGGGGGCAGTACTTC. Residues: CASSVGLGGQYF.

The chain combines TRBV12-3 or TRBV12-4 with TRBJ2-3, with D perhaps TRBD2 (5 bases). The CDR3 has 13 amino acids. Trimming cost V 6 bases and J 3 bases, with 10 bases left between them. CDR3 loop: CASRSDLTDTQYF. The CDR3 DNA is TGTGCCAGCAGGTCGGACTTAACAGATACGCAGTATTTT.